This entry lists 20 T cell receptor beta chains sequenced from one sample in a study of cytomegalovirus exposure and HLA in healthy donors (dated by TCRdb to the late 2010s). The library was built by means of the immunoSEQ multiplex PCR assay. For the multiplex PCR, a mixture combining 60 forward primers for TCR Vbeta segments and 13 reverse primers for TCR Jbeta segments was used. TCRdb provides this immuneACCESS table in a form limited to in-frame rearrangements. Some clones are lacking; in checked studies, under half of them reflect an unresolved V gene, and why the rest are absent is not known. This sample gives about 140,000 clones in total; roughly four fifths of them show up just once. Of the sample, 1.4% falls within the top ten clones. Sequenced input: PBMCs. All receptors derive from a man aged 30 to 39 in good health and CMV-seropositive.

The CDR3 here is CASSATSGTAHYEQYF. In DNA form, the CDR3 reads TGCGCCAGCAGCGCCACCTCTGGGACAGCCCACTACGAGCAGTACTTC. The chain recombines TRBV5-1 with TRBJ2-7, with 7 bases matching TRBD1. The ends lost 4 bases at V and 3 bases at J; junction bases unmatched: 13. This CDR3 has 16 amino acids. The V gene's germline CDR1 is SGHRS and CDR2 YFSETQ.

The chain links TRBV21-1 to TRBJ2-3; the table's D gene call, TRBD1, was not cross checked with the DNA. TRBV21-1 is labeled a pseudogene. The CDR3 extends over 12 amino acids. The CDR3 loop reads CASSKTPDTQYF. CDR3 sequence (DNA): TGTGCCAGCAGCAAAACACCAGATACGCAGTATTTT.

The chain has TRBV30 and TRBJ1-2; 7 nucleotides match TRBD1. The V and J ends lost 5 bases and 4 bases, in that order; junction bases with no gene match: 7. Germline lookup yields CDR1 GTSNPN and CDR2 SVGIG (reference sequence). The CDR3 spans 13 residues. CDR3 nucleotides: TGTGCCTGGCTCCCCCGGGACAGCTATGGCTACACCTTC. Protein sequence: CAWLPRDSYGYTF.

The sample holds a few counts of this clone. V is TRBV5-4 and J is TRBJ1-1; TRBD1 matches 7 bases. The V segment lost 4 bases and the J segment 1 base; nucleotides outside the gene matches: 1. CDR1 and CDR2 from the germline V gene are SGHNT and YYREEE (reference sequence). This CDR3 region has 13 residues. The CDR3 DNA reads TGTGCCAGCAGCCGACAGGGGAACACTGAAGCTTTCTTT. Its protein is CASSRQGNTEAFF.

As to this clone: Germline is not matched at one junction end, which may reflect a read error. The chain joins TRBV7-9 to TRBJ2-7; no definite D call. The germline CDR1 and CDR2 sequences are SEHNR and FQNEAQ (reference sequence). This CDR3 is 13 amino acids long. Here the CDR3 reads CSSSLDLAYEQYF. CDR3 bases: TGTTCCAGCAGCTTAGACCTAGCCTACGAGCAGTACTTC.

This clone showed up just a few times. Additional DNA sequences in this sample encode the identical CDR3. V and J are TRBV28 and TRBJ2-2; D gene unclear. The V end lost 6 bases, the J end lost 2 bases, and 7 bases lay between the germline ends. CDR1 and CDR2 (germline): MDHEN, SYDVKM. The CDR3 runs 13 residues. The CDR3 bases are TGTGCCAGCAGAGAGTCAAACACCGGGGAGCTGTTTTTT. Protein sequence: CASRESNTGELFF.

The V gene is TRBV19, the J gene TRBJ1-1; TRBD1 matches at 7 bases. The CDR3 runs to 14 residues. Trimming cost V 1 base and J 5 bases; bases outside gene matches: 4. Germline CDR1 reads LNHDA; CDR2 reads SQIVND (reference sequence). CDR3 DNA: TGTGCCAGTAGTATAGTCAACAGGGGAACTGAAGCTTTCTTT. Translating it yields CASSIVNRGTEAFF.

The rearrangement uses TRBV11-1 and TRBJ2-7; TRBD2 matches at 11 bases. Germline assignment: CDR1 SGHAT and CDR2 FQDESV (reference sequence). Trimming removed 6 bases from V and 4 bases from J; junction bases left unmatched: 8. CDR3 length equals 15 residues. The CDR3 DNA sequence: TGTGCCAGCAGTCAACTAGCGGGAGATGATTACGAGCAGTACTTC. Its protein is CASSQLAGDDYEQYF.

The chain links TRBV2 to TRBJ1-1, with 7 bases that match TRBD1. CDR1 is SNHLY and CDR2 is FYNNEI in the germline V gene. V was pared by 8 bases and J by 4 bases, with 13 bases of the junction left unmatched. This CDR3 is 15 amino acids long. This chain's CDR3 is CASDNQQGGVTEAFF. Written as DNA, the CDR3 is TGTGCCAGCGACAACCAACAAGGGGGCGTCACTGAAGCTTTCTTT.

The rearrangement uses TRBV5-1 and TRBJ2-5, with D maybe TRBD1 (5 bases). CDR1 is SGHRS and CDR2 is YFSETQ in the germline V gene. The ends were cut back, 3 bases at V and 3 bases at J, with 9 bases in the middle. The CDR3 runs to 13 residues. The CDR3 region is CASSSGHKETQYF. In DNA, the CDR3 is TGCGCCAGCAGCTCCGGACACAAAGAGACCCAGTACTTC. The full variable domain, completed using reference TRBV5-1 and TRBJ2-5, is KAGVTQTPRYLIKTRGQQVTLSCSPISGHRSVSWYQQTPGQGLQFLFEYFSETQRNKGNFPGRFSGRQFSNSRSEMNVSTLELGDSALYLCASSSGHKETQYFGPGTRLLVL.

The chain uses TRBV6-1 and TRBJ2-1; possible D gene TRBD1, 6 bases. Trimming removed 3 bases at V and 4 bases at J, with 10 bases between. This CDR3 comprises 14 residues. Germline CDR1 is MNHNS and CDR2 is SASEGT. The CDR3 loop reads CASSDVQGYNEQFF. CDR3 coding DNA: TGTGCCAGCAGTGATGTACAGGGATACAATGAGCAGTTCTTC.

V gene TRBV7-2 combines with J gene TRBJ2-7; TRBD1 matches 8 bases. J lost 3 bases, V lost 5 bases, and 9 bases had no gene match. The CDR3 runs to 15 residues. Germline-derived CDR1 and CDR2 are SGHTA and FQGNSA. CDR3: CASSPTSGQGYEQYF. The CDR3 coding sequence is TGTGCCAGCAGCCCCACCTCAGGACAGGGCTACGAGCAGTACTTC.

This chain's CDR3 is CASSPGTGTEAFF. CDR3 nucleotide sequence: TGTGCCAGTAGTCCCGGGACAGGTACTGAAGCTTTCTTT. V gene TRBV19 combines with J gene TRBJ1-1; 8 nucleotides agree with TRBD1. The CDR3 has 13 residues. CDR1 LNHDA and CDR2 SQIVND come from the germline V gene (reference sequence). Germline trimming cut 5 bases from V and 5 bases from J; bases unmatched to any gene: 4.

In its sample, this clone was seen once. This chain joins TRBV5-1 and TRBJ2-3; D uncertain. This CDR3 is built from 15 residues. The germline gives CDR1 SGHRS, CDR2 YFSETQ. Trimming took off 0 bases at V and 0 bases at J, with 8 bases between the two ends. CDR3 nucleotide sequence: TGCGCCAGCAGCTTGGAACCAACTAGCACAGATACGCAGTATTTT. Translating gives CASSLEPTSTDTQYF.

The J gene is TRBJ2-3, the V gene TRBV7-6; 14 nucleotides agree with TRBD2. V gave up 8 bases and J gave up 5 bases; unmatched junction bases: 9. Germline CDR1 reads SGHVS; CDR2 reads FNYEAQ. This CDR3 has 16 residues. Written as DNA, the CDR3 is TGTGCCAGCTCGCCGACTAGCGGGAGGGCCGGAGATACGCAGTATTTT. Residues: CASSPTSGRAGDTQYF.

The V gene is TRBV19, the J gene TRBJ1-2, with D perhaps TRBD1 (6 bases). This CDR3 has 18 residues. V gave up 3 bases and J gave up 7 bases, with 27 bases separating them. Germline CDR1 reads LNHDA; CDR2 reads SQIVND (reference sequence). The CDR3 nucleotides read TGTGCCAGTAGTATCCTCCGCGACAGGCCCTCCCCTATGAGTGGCTACACCTTC. Translated: CASSILRDRPSPMSGYTF.

The J gene is TRBJ1-1, the V gene TRBV14, with unresolved D. Germline CDR1 reads SGHDN; CDR2 reads FVKESK. Trimming took 3 bases from V and 3 from J, leaving 17 bases between them. The length of the CDR3 is 16 residues. CDR3 coding DNA: TGTGCCAGCAGCCACCCGAGTGGAGGGAGGTACACTGAAGCTTTCTTT. This sequence encodes CASSHPSGGRYTEAFF.

This chain connects TRBV15 to TRBJ2-1; 7 nucleotides agree with TRBD1. The CDR3 is made up of 15 amino acids. Unmatched junction bases numbered 3, after V lost 2 bases and J lost 2 bases. Germline V gives CDR1 LNHNV, CDR2 YYDKDF (reference sequence). The CDR3 DNA reads as TGTGCCACCAGCAGAACGACAGGGACCTACAATGAGCAGTTCTTC. Translation gives CATSRTTGTYNEQFF.

The chain joins TRBV29-1 to TRBJ2-6, with 9 bases fitting TRBD2. Unmatched junction bases numbered 10, after V lost 1 base and J lost 0 bases. This CDR3 contains 19 residues. CDR1 is SQVTM and CDR2 is ANQGSEA in the germline V gene. This chain's CDR3 is CSVEGVRGGLDSGANVLTF. The CDR3 DNA reads TGCAGCGTTGAAGGGGTGCGGGGGGGGTTAGACTCTGGGGCCAACGTCCTGACTTTC.

The rearrangement joins TRBV5-1 to TRBJ2-7, with TRBD2 matching 11 bases. This CDR3 has 15 amino acids. Germline values: CDR1 SGHRS, CDR2 YFSETQ. V shed 4 bases, J shed 3 bases, and the junction held 6 bases outside the gene matches. The CDR3 sequence: CASSPLAGGNYEQYF. CDR3 in DNA: TGCGCCAGCAGCCCGCTAGCGGGAGGAAACTACGAGCAGTACTTC. Full variable domain (missing parts from reference TRBV5-1 and TRBJ2-7): KAGVTQTPRYLIKTRGQQVTLSCSPISGHRSVSWYQQTPGQGLQFLFEYFSETQRNKGNFPGRFSGRQFSNSRSEMNVSTLELGDSALYLCASSPLAGGNYEQYFGPGTRLTVT.